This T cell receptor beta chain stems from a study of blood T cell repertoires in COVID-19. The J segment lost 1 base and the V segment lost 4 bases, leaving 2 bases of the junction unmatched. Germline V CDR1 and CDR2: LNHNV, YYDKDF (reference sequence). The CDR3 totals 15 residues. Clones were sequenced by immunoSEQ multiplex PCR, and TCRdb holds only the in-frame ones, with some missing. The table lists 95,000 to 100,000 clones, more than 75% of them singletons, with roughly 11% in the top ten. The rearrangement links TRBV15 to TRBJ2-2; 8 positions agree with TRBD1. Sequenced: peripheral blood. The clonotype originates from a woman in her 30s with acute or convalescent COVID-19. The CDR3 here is CATSTGTGNTGELFF. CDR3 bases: TGTGCCACCAGCACCGGGACAGGGAACACCGGGGAGCTGTTTTTT.